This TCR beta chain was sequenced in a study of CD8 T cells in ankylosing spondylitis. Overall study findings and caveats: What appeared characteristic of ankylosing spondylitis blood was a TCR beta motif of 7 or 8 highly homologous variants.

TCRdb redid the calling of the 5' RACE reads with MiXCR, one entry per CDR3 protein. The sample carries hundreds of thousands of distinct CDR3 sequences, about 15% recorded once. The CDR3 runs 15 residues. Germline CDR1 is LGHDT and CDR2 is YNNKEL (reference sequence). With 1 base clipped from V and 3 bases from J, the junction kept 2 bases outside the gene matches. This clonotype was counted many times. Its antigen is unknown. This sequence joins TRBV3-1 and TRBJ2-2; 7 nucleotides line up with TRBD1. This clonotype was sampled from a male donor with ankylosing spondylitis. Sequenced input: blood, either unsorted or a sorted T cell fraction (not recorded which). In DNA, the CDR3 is TGTGCCAGCAGCCAAGGACAGGGATACACCGGGGAGCTGTTTTTT. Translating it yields CASSQGQGYTGELFF.